This T cell receptor beta chain is drawn from a study of CD8+ T cells in alopecia areata. For the study at large: Oral tofacitinib, 5 to 10 mg twice daily, was given in an open-label trial. The study's findings and limits: Treatment with tofacitinib significantly lowered scalp clonality and reduced expanded CD8+ clones among the top 100.

In its sample, this clone was seen a few times. Its antigen is not identified. The treatment here: oral pan-JAK inhibitor, 5-10 mg twice daily. Sequencing templates came from extracted RNA that was reverse transcribed into cDNA. Sequencing was performed with immunoSEQ multiplex PCR; in TCRdb, only in-frame clones are kept and a portion is missing. This sample has about 170,000 clones, with 50% to 75% found just once. The origin of this receptor is a human donor with alopecia areata. The specimen was CD4+ T cells sorted from blood, collected at approximately week 60, from a patient treated with tofacitinib.

The CDR3, as DNA: TGTGCCAGCAGCTCTTGGACCGCCAATTCACCCCTCCACTTT. This sequence encodes CASSSWTANSPLHF. This chain connects TRBV7-9 to TRBJ1-6; D is undetermined. This CDR3 spans 14 amino acids. Trimming pared 4 bases from V and 7 bases from J, leaving 11 bases between. Germline values: CDR1 SEHNR, CDR2 FQNEAQ (reference sequence).